This entry describes one TCR beta chain. This entry is derived from a study of T cells in Graves' hyperthyroidism and ophthalmopathy. What was amplified from RNA transcripts were TCR beta CDR3 regions. Primed by the HTBI set, a first-round RT-PCR was run on the TCR CDR3. MiXCR, run by TCRdb on the multiplex PCR reads, gives a single entry per CDR3 protein. The sample consists of roughly 700,000 distinct CDR3 sequences, less than 15% of them appearing once. This sequence was found in a woman between 18 and 30 years old with Graves' hyperthyroidism. Input material: blood.

The DNA of the CDR3 is TGTGCCAGCAGCTCAGGGGGCTTCGGGGGGACCCAGTACTTC. Its protein product is CASSSGGFGGTQYF. The chain employs TRBV7-9 and TRBJ2-5; the match to TRBD1 covers 8 bases. The junction had 8 bases not matched to a gene; V was cut back by 4 bases and J by 7 bases. Germline V gene data show CDR1 as SEHNR and CDR2 as FQNEAQ (reference sequence). This CDR3 spans 14 amino acids.